Each of the 2 T cell receptor beta chains below was sequenced from the same sample in a study of blood T cell repertoires in COVID-19. Profiled with immunoSEQ multiplex PCR; TCRdb holds only in-frame clones, not every one. Here the sample spans about 200,000 clones, approximately 82% being singletons. Sequencing was performed on peripheral blood. These receptors came from a human donor with acute or convalescent COVID-19. The donor label of this sample is uncertain.

The count of this clone is one. The J gene is TRBJ1-6, the V gene TRBV6-5; D is possibly TRBD1 (6 bases). V gave up 8 bases and J gave up 12 bases, with 17 bases separating them. The V gene's germline CDR1 is MNHEY and CDR2 SVGAGI. The CDR3 is made up of 13 amino acids. Written as DNA, the CDR3 is TGTGCCAGCTCACCTTTAGGACAGAAACCCCTCCACTTT. The encoded protein is CASSPLGQKPLHF.

The J gene is TRBJ1-2, the V gene TRBV5-4; a weak D match, TRBD1 (6 bases). This CDR3 contains 13 residues. Per germline, CDR1 SGHNT and CDR2 YYREEE (reference sequence). Deletions cut 4 bases from V and 7 bases from J, with 14 bases between. The CDR3: CASSVDRYGGYTF. The CDR3 DNA is TGTGCCAGCAGCGTCGACAGGTACGGTGGCTACACCTTC.